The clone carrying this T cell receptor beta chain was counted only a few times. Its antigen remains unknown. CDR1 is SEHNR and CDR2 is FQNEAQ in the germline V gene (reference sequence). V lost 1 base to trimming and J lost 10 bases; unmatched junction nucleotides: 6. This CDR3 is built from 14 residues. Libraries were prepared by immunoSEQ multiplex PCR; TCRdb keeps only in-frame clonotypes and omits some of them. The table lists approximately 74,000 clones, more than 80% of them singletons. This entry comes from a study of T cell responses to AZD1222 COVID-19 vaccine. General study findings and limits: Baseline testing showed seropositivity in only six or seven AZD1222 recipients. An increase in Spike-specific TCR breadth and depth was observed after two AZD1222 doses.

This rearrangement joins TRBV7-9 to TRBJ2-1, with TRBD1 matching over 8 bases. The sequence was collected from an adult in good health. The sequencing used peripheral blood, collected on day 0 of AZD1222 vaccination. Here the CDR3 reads CASSLGQGNREQFF. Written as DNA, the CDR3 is TGTGCCAGCAGCTTAGGACAGGGGAACAGGGAGCAGTTCTTC.